The source of this T cell receptor beta chain is a study of control samples from healthy donors and cancer patients. Per the germline V gene, CDR1 is MNHEY and CDR2 is SVGAGI. The CDR3 runs to 16 residues. Trimming removed 4 bases from V and 4 bases from J; junction bases left unmatched: 9. Profiled with immunoSEQ multiplex PCR; TCRdb holds only in-frame clones, not every one. The sample has 130,000 or so clones, more than 80% seen once; the top ten hold 5.5% to 7.5%. The J gene is TRBJ2-2, the V gene TRBV6-5, with 7 bases matching TRBD2. The sample consisted of blood. This receptor was obtained from a man younger than 35 in good health. The CDR3 region is CASSFSGGYGTGELFF. The CDR3 DNA reads as TGTGCCAGCAGTTTTTCCGGGGGGTATGGCACCGGGGAGCTGTTTTTT.